The next 30 T cell receptor beta chains were all read from a single sample in a study of early T cells in non-severe SARS-CoV-2 infection. TCRdb re-called the 5' RACE reads with MiXCR, one entry per CDR3 protein. Of about 67,000 distinct CDR3 sequences detected, 11% appear once; the ten largest clones hold 3.5% to 4.5%. The sample was whole blood. The receptors stem from an adult who was a healthcare worker with PCR-confirmed SARS-CoV-2 infection or an uninfected control (not recorded which).

This clonotype was detected only a few times. V usage is TRBV2 and J usage is TRBJ2-7; no firm D call. Trimming left V 7 bases short and J 5 bases short, with 12 bases between. CDR3 length: 12 residues. Germline assignment: CDR1 SNHLY and CDR2 FYNNEI. CDR3: CASTWALDEQYF. CDR3 coding DNA: TGTGCCAGCACCTGGGCCTTGGACGAGCAGTACTTC.

In its sample, this clonotype was seen a few times. The CDR3, as DNA: TGTGCCAGCAGTGAAGCCACCGGGACTAGCGGGAGTAGGGCCTACAATGAGCAGTTCTTC. Translating gives CASSEATGTSGSRAYNEQFF. The chain uses TRBV6-1 and TRBJ2-1; 14 bases agree with TRBD2. The length of the CDR3 is 20 residues. Trimming took 0 bases from V and 2 from J; bases not matched to a gene: 9. CDR1 and CDR2 (germline): MNHNS, SASEGT.

This clonotype was counted a few times. The CDR3 DNA reads TGCAGTGCCCCCCCTTGGGGGGGAGAGACCCAGTACTTC. It is translated as CSAPPWGGETQYF. The chain recombines TRBV20-1 with TRBJ2-5; 7 positions match TRBD2. CDR1 and CDR2 (germline): DFQATT, SNEGSKA (reference sequence). V was clipped by 6 bases and J by 4 bases; unmatched bases: 8. This CDR3 is 13 amino acids long.

This clonotype has more than one count but fewer than ten. The chain carries TRBV19 and TRBJ2-2, with 10 bases identical to TRBD1. J gave up 6 bases and V 7 bases, and 11 bases lay outside the gene matches. The germline V gene has CDR1 LNHDA and CDR2 SQIVND (reference sequence). The CDR3 spans 16 residues. CDR3 DNA sequence: TGTGCCAGTAACGCCGGGACAGGGGTTCCAGCCGGGGAGCTGTTTTTT. This gives the protein CASNAGTGVPAGELFF.

The CDR3 nucleotides are TGTGCCAGCAGCTTACCAACCTACCGGGACGTCAACGCAGATACGCAGTATTTT. Protein: CASSLPTYRDVNADTQYF. The genes are TRBV13 and TRBJ2-3; D is perhaps TRBD1 or TRBD2 (5 bases each). With 2 bases removed from V and 4 bases from J, the gap between germline ends came to 22 bases. The CDR3 covers 18 residues. CDR1 and CDR2 (germline): PRHDT, FYEKMQ (reference sequence).

This clonotype was detected many times. The chain combines TRBV3-1 with TRBJ2-7; D could derive from TRBD1 or TRBD2 (5 bases each). The V gene's germline CDR1 is LGHDT and CDR2 YNNKEL (reference sequence). The CDR3 extends over 14 amino acids. V was clipped by 2 bases and J by 3 bases, with 11 bases between them. The CDR3 reads CASSQPGRSYEQYF. DNA for the CDR3: TGTGCCAGCAGCCAACCGGGACGAAGCTACGAGCAGTACTTC.

There are a few counts of this clonotype. The CDR3, as DNA: TGTGCCAGTAGTATAGTAGGCGGGATGTCCTACGAGCAGTACTTC. It codes for CASSIVGGMSYEQYF. The genes are TRBV19 and TRBJ2-7; D is perhaps TRBD2 (6 bases). The germline CDR1 and CDR2 sequences are LNHDA and SQIVND (reference sequence). The length of the CDR3 is 15 residues. The V gene lost 1 base and the J gene lost 1 base, with 11 bases spanning the gap.

V and J are TRBV6-6 and TRBJ1-1; 10 bases fit TRBD1. CDR1 is MNHNY and CDR2 is SVGAGI in the germline V gene (reference sequence). There are 14 residues in the CDR3. V shed 6 bases, J shed 4 bases, and the junction held 5 bases outside the gene matches. The DNA of the CDR3 is TGTGCCAGCAGACCGGGACAGGGGCGCACTGAAGCTTTCTTT. It specifies CASRPGQGRTEAFF.

Ten or more counts support this clonotype. The chain joins TRBV18 to TRBJ2-7; TRBD2 aligns across 11 bases. The CDR3 consists of 18 residues. Germline V CDR1 and CDR2: KGHSH, LQKENI. J was trimmed by 0 bases and V by 0 bases; bases with no gene match: 7. The CDR3 DNA is TGTGCCAGCTCACCACCGGGAAGACTAGCGGGGTCCTCCTACGAGCAGTACTTC. It codes for CASSPPGRLAGSSYEQYF.

This clonotype was detected ten times or more. The rearrangement joins TRBV10-3 to TRBJ2-7; 9 bases map to TRBD1. This CDR3 region has 14 residues. The germline V gene has CDR1 ENHRY and CDR2 SYGVKD. J gave up 5 bases and V 6 bases, and 8 bases lay outside the gene matches. The CDR3 coding sequence is TGTGCCATCAGCGGGTGGGGACAGGGCAACGAGCAGTACTTC. It encodes CAISGWGQGNEQYF.

This clonotype was found many times. The gene calls are TRBV5-1 and TRBJ2-3; 8 nucleotides match TRBD2. Per germline, CDR1 SGHRS and CDR2 YFSETQ. This CDR3 spans 16 amino acids. Losses at the gene ends were 2 bases for V and 0 bases for J; bases not matched to a gene: 5. The CDR3 spells CASSFGLAVSTDTQYF. CDR3 sequence (DNA): TGCGCCAGCAGCTTCGGACTAGCTGTCAGCACAGATACGCAGTATTTT.

This clonotype was found many times. The J gene is TRBJ1-1, the V gene TRBV5-1; D call uncertain. The germline gives CDR1 SGHRS, CDR2 YFSETQ. The V and J ends lost 0 bases and 4 bases respectively, with 7 bases between them. The CDR3 is made up of 13 amino acids. In DNA, the CDR3 is TGCGCCAGCAGCTTGGCTGTCCTCACTGAAGCTTTCTTT. Translating it yields CASSLAVLTEAFF. Combining the CDR3 with reference TRBV5-1 and TRBJ1-1 gives the whole variable domain KAGVTQTPRYLIKTRGQQVTLSCSPISGHRSVSWYQQTPGQGLQFLFEYFSETQRNKGNFPGRFSGRQFSNSRSEMNVSTLELGDSALYLCASSLAVLTEAFFGQGTRLTVV.

This chain connects TRBV6-5 to TRBJ1-3; TRBD1 agrees at 9 bases. This CDR3 region has 20 residues. The junction had 17 bases not matched to a gene; V was cut back by 5 bases and J by 0 bases. The germline V gene has CDR1 MNHEY and CDR2 SVGAGI. CDR3 in DNA: TGTGCCAGCAGTCCGACCAGAATTAGGGACAGGGACTACTCTGGAAACACCATATATTTT. Protein product: CASSPTRIRDRDYSGNTIYF.

The chain is built from TRBV2 and TRBJ1-3; D is perhaps TRBD1 (5 bases). The germline V gene has CDR1 SNHLY and CDR2 FYNNEI. The ends were cut back, 8 bases at V and 1 base at J, with 15 bases in the middle. This CDR3 is 15 amino acids long. The CDR3 bases are TGTGCCAGCCCTGGGGGTCCGAATTCTGGAAACACCATATATTTT. This gives the protein CASPGGPNSGNTIYF.

This clonotype was counted ten times or more. This CDR3 reads CAISVGTANYGYTF. CDR3 in DNA: TGTGCCATCAGTGTTGGGACAGCTAACTATGGCTACACCTTC. The V call is TRBV10-3, the J call TRBJ1-2; 7 nucleotides align to TRBD1. The CDR3 sequence is 14 residues long. Trimming cost V 4 bases and J 0 bases; bases outside gene matches: 2. CDR1 and CDR2 (germline): ENHRY, SYGVKD.

This clonotype was seen repeatedly, ten times or more. V and J are TRBV27 and TRBJ1-6; D uncertain. The CDR3 is made up of 18 amino acids. The germline V gene has CDR1 MNHEY and CDR2 SMNVEV (reference sequence). Trimming removed 0 bases from V and 0 bases from J, with 12 bases in between. The CDR3 loop reads CASSLSVPTDSYNSPLHF. In DNA, the CDR3 is TGTGCCAGCAGTTTATCGGTTCCGACGGACTCCTATAATTCACCCCTCCACTTT.

This clonotype was seen a few times. Written as DNA, the CDR3 is TGTGCCAGCAGCTTAGCGGAAGCAATTTTCGAGAACACTGAAGCTTTCTTT. As protein: CASSLAEAIFENTEAFF. The V and J genes are TRBV7-8 and TRBJ1-1; no clear D gene. In germline, CDR1 is SGHVS, CDR2 FQNEAQ. Between the trimmed V and J ends, which lost 0 bases and 1 base, there was a span of 15 bases. The CDR3 contains 17 residues.

This clonotype has at least ten counts. The J gene is TRBJ1-2, the V gene TRBV29-1; D is unclear. The V gene's germline CDR1 is SQVTM and CDR2 ANQGSEA. CDR3 length: 13 amino acids. V dropped 5 bases and J dropped 7 bases, with 17 bases sitting between them. CDR3 nucleotide sequence: TGCAGCGTTATGGGAACGGGTCTATCTGGCTACACCTTC. Amino acid sequence: CSVMGTGLSGYTF. Full variable domain (missing parts from reference TRBV29-1 and TRBJ1-2): SAVISQKPSRDICQRGTSLTIQCQVDSQVTMMFWYRQQPGQSLTLIATANQGSEATYESGFVIDKFPISRPNLTFSTLTVSNMSPEDSSIYLCSVMGTGLSGYTFGSGTRLTVV.

The CDR3 region is CASSKVGGLFQPQHF. DNA of the CDR3: TGTGCCAGCAGCAAAGTGGGGGGGCTTTTTCAGCCCCAGCATTTT. V and J are TRBV21-1 and TRBJ1-5; the D call in the table, TRBD1, was not verified against the DNA. TRBV21-1 is annotated as a pseudogene. There are 15 residues in the CDR3.

This clonotype was seen at least ten times. The chain carries TRBV6-6 and TRBJ1-5; 7 bases align to TRBD1. The CDR3 length is 14 residues. V dropped 2 bases and J dropped 6; count of bases not matched to a gene: 4. CDR1 and CDR2 from the germline V gene are MNHNY and SVGAGI (reference sequence). The CDR3, as DNA: TGTGCCAGCAGTTACGAGGGGGCTTCTCAGCCCCAGCATTTT. The encoded protein is CASSYEGASQPQHF.

This clonotype occurred a few times. V gene TRBV9 combines with J gene TRBJ2-2; D gene ambiguous. CDR1 is SGDLS and CDR2 is YYNGEE in the germline V gene. Trimming stripped 4 bases from V and 2 bases from J, with 9 bases between. CDR3 length equals 14 residues. As DNA, the CDR3 is TGTGCCAGCAGCCCGGGCCCCAACACCGGGGAGCTGTTTTTT. Residues: CASSPGPNTGELFF.

The sample holds many counts of this clonotype. V and J are TRBV5-1 and TRBJ1-6; D is undetermined. Germline V gives CDR1 SGHRS, CDR2 YFSETQ. The CDR3 extends over 16 amino acids. V lost 2 bases to trimming and J lost 3 bases, with 12 bases between them. For the CDR3, the DNA is TGCGCCAGCAGCTTAGCCGGGGTGGTCTATAATTCACCCCTCCACTTT. Amino acids: CASSLAGVVYNSPLHF.

This clonotype was detected many times. The gene calls are TRBV7-9 and TRBJ2-7, with D perhaps matching TRBD1 (5 bases). This CDR3 comprises 12 residues. CDR1 SEHNR and CDR2 FQNEAQ come from the germline V gene (reference sequence). Trimming shortened V by 4 bases and J by 4 bases, and 8 bases separated the two germline ends. CDR3 in amino acids: CASSSQGYEQYF. Written as DNA, the CDR3 is TGTGCCAGCAGCTCCCAGGGTTACGAGCAGTACTTC.

The chain uses TRBV4-1 and TRBJ2-2; D is ambiguous. Germline V gene lookup returns CDR1 MGHRA and CDR2 YSYEKL. The V end lost 4 bases, the J end lost 4 bases, and 16 bases lay between the germline ends. The CDR3 consists of 16 residues. In DNA form, the CDR3 reads TGCGCCAGCAGCCTCTCCCCCGGGTCTGGCACCGGGGAGCTGTTTTTT. Amino acid sequence: CASSLSPGSGTGELFF.

This clonotype has a handful of counts. The chain uses TRBV18 and TRBJ2-3; 8 positions match TRBD2. This CDR3 region has 17 residues. V lost 1 base and J lost 4; bases outside the gene matches: 10. Germline CDR1 is KGHSH and CDR2 is LQKENI. The CDR3 DNA sequence: TGTGCCAGCTCACCACAGGAACGGGGGGGCCGCGCAGATACGCAGTATTTT. Amino acid sequence: CASSPQERGGRADTQYF.

The rearrangement uses TRBV6-5 and TRBJ2-1; D is ambiguous. The V gene lost 4 bases and the J gene lost 7 bases, with 17 bases spanning the gap. Germline V gene lookup returns CDR1 MNHEY and CDR2 SVGAGI. CDR3 length equals 15 residues. The CDR3 loop reads CASSSAPKGRNEQFF. The CDR3 nucleotides are TGTGCCAGCAGTTCCGCCCCGAAAGGAAGGAATGAGCAGTTCTTC.

This clonotype was counted between two and nine times. V usage is TRBV5-1 and J usage is TRBJ2-2; D is possibly TRBD1 or TRBD2 (5 bases each). This CDR3 is 16 amino acids long. Trimming left V 4 bases short and J 5 bases short, with 18 bases between. CDR1 and CDR2 (germline): SGHRS, YFSETQ. The CDR3 reads CASSPRTLRGTGELFF. CDR3 sequence (DNA): TGCGCCAGCAGCCCCAGGACACTGAGGGGAACCGGGGAGCTGTTTTTT.

This clonotype was seen repeatedly, ten times or more. This chain joins TRBV20-1 and TRBJ2-7, with D maybe TRBD2 (5 bases). The V gene lost 5 bases and the J gene lost 1 base, with 12 bases spanning the gap. The CDR3 extends over 13 amino acids. Germline assignment: CDR1 DFQATT and CDR2 SNEGSKA (reference sequence). The CDR3 sequence: CSAPGGSSYEQYF. DNA of the CDR3: TGCAGTGCTCCGGGCGGGTCATCCTACGAGCAGTACTTC.

This clonotype was counted ten times or more. The rearrangement links TRBV25-1 to TRBJ2-3, with 9 bases identical to TRBD2. J gave up 4 bases and V 8 bases, and 13 bases lay outside the gene matches. The germline gives CDR1 MGHDK, CDR2 SYGVNS. The CDR3 is made up of 16 amino acids. CDR3 sequence reads: CASGGGLAGVADTQYF. In DNA, the CDR3 is TGTGCCAGCGGTGGGGGCTTAGCGGGGGTGGCAGATACGCAGTATTTT.

This clonotype appeared a few times. The J gene is TRBJ2-2, the V gene TRBV7-9, with no clear D. Trimming stripped 2 bases from V and 1 base from J, with 8 bases between. The CDR3 has 15 amino acids. Germline V gene data show CDR1 as SEHNR and CDR2 as FQNEAQ (reference sequence). The CDR3 DNA follows: TGTGCCAGCAGCTTAACCTGGGGGAACACCGGGGAGCTGTTTTTT. It specifies CASSLTWGNTGELFF.